The clone carrying this T cell receptor beta chain was seen a single time. Antigen: not known. Libraries were prepared by immunoSEQ multiplex PCR; TCRdb keeps only in-frame clonotypes and omits some of them. The sample records 50,000 or so clones, approximately 80% being singletons. The sample belongs to a study of radiotherapy plus CTLA-4 blockade in lung cancer. Study results and limitations: There was expansion of tumor-derived TCR clones in blood after radiotherapy plus ipilimumab.

V lost 5 bases to trimming and J lost 6 bases, with 20 bases between them. CDR1 and CDR2 (germline): MNHEY, SMNVEV (reference sequence). The CDR3 loop spans 15 amino acids. The chain employs TRBV27 and TRBJ2-7, with a weak D call TRBD2 (7 bases). The source material was peripheral blood, sampled from a patient treated with radiotherapy plus ipilimumab. The TCR originated in a human donor with non-small cell lung cancer who had a partial response to radiotherapy plus ipilimumab. The CDR3 loop reads CASSPARGGPGEQYF. DNA of the CDR3: TGTGCCAGCAGTCCGGCTAGGGGGGGGCCGGGCGAGCAGTACTTC.